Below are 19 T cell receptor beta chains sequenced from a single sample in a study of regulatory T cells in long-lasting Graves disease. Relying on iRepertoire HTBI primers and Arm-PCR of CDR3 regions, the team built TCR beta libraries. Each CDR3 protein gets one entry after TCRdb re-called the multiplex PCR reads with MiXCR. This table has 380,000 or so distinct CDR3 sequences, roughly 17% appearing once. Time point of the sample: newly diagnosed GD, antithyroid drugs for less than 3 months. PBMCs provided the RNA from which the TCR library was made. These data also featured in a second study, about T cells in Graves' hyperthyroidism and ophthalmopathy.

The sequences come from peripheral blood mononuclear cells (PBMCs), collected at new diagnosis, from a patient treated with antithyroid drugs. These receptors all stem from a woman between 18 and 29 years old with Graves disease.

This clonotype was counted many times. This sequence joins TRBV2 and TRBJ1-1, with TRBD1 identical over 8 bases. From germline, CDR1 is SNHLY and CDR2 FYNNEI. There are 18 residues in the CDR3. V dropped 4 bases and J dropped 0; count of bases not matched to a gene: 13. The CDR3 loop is CASSVRQGAPNMNTEAFF. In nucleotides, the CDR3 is TGTGCCAGCAGTGTACGGCAGGGGGCTCCAAACATGAACACTGAAGCTTTCTTT.

The CDR3 loop is CAIRQARSGANVLTF. In DNA form, the CDR3 reads TGTGCCATACGACAGGCTCGCTCTGGGGCCAACGTCCTGACTTTC. J is TRBJ2-6 and V is TRBV6-2 or TRBV6-3; tentative D call: TRBD1 (6 bases). The CDR3 is made up of 15 amino acids. Germline V gene sequence: CDR1 MNHEY, CDR2 SVGEGT. V was clipped by 10 bases and J by 0 bases, with 13 bases between them.

The CDR3 is CASSLAPAGGNTGELFF. Here the CDR3 DNA reads TGTGCCAGCAGCTTGGCCCCAGCGGGAGGAAACACCGGGGAGCTGTTTTTT. The V call is TRBV5-8, the J call TRBJ2-2, with 9 bases that match TRBD2. CDR1 and CDR2 (germline): SGHTS, YDEGEE. The V segment lost 0 bases and the J segment 2 bases; nucleotides outside the gene matches: 5. The CDR3 contains 17 residues.

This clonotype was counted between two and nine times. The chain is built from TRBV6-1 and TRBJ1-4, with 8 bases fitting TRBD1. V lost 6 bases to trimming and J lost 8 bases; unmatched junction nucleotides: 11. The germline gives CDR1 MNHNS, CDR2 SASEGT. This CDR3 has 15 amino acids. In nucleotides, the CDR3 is TGTGCCAGCAGCCAACCCGACAGGGGATTGGAAAAACTGTTTTTT. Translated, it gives CASSQPDRGLEKLFF.

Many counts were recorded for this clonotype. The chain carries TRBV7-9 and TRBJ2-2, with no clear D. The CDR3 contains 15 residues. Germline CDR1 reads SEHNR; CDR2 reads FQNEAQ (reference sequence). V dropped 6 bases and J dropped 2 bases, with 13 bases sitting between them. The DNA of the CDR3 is TGTGCCAGCAGGCTTACAACAGCTAACACCGGGGAGCTGTTTTTT. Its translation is CASRLTTANTGELFF.

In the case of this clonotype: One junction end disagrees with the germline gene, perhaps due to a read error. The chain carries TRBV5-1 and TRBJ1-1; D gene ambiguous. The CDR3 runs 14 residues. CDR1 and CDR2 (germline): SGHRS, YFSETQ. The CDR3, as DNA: TGCGCCAGCAGGCCGGCGGGAAGCAACACTGAAGCTTCCTTT. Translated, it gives CASRPAGSNTEASF. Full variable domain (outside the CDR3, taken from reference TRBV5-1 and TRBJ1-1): KAGVTQTPRYLIKTRGQQVTLSCSPISGHRSVSWYQQTPGQGLQFLFEYFSETQRNKGNFPGRFSGRQFSNSRSEMNVSTLELGDSALYLCASRPAGSNTEASFGQGTRLTVV.

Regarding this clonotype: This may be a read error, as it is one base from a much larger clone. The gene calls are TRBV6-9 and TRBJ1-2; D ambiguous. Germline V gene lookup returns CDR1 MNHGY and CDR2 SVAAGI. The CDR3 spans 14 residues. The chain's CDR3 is CASSYYRSNHGYTF. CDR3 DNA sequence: TGTGCCAGCAGTTACTACAGATCTAACCATGGCTACACCTTC.

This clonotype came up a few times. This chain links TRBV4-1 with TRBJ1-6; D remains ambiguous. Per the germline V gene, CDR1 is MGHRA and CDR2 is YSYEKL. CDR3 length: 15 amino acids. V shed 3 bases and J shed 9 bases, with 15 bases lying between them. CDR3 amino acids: CASSQLSPRGSPLHF. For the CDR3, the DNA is TGCGCCAGCAGCCAGCTTTCGCCCCGGGGTTCACCCCTCCACTTT.

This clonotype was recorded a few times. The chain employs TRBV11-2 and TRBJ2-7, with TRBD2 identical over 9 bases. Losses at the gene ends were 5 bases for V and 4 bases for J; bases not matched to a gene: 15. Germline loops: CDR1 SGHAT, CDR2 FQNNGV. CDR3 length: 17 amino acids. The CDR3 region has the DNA TGTGCCAGCAGCCAAGATTCGGGAATAGCGGGGGTTTACGAGCAGTACTTC. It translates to CASSQDSGIAGVYEQYF.

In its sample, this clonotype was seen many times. The CDR3 is CASSLEFPSQETQYF. CDR3 nucleotide sequence: TGCGCCAGCAGCCTGGAATTTCCTAGCCAAGAGACCCAGTACTTC. The genes are TRBV5-1 and TRBJ2-5; D remains unclear. CDR1 is SGHRS and CDR2 is YFSETQ in the germline V gene. Trimming removed 4 bases at V and 1 base at J, with 14 bases between. This CDR3 comprises 15 residues.

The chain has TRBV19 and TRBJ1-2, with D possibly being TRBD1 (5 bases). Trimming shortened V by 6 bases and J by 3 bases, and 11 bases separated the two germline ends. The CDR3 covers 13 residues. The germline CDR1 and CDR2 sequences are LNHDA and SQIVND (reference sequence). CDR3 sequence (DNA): TGTGCCAGTAGGAGGGACTCTGACTATGGCTACACCTTC. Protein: CASRRDSDYGYTF.

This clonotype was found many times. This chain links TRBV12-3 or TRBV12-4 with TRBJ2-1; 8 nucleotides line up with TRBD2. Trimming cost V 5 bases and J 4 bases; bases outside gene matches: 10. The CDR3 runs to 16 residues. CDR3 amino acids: CASSQFLAGQYNEQFF. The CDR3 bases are TGTGCCAGCAGTCAATTCCTAGCGGGCCAATACAATGAGCAGTTCTTC.

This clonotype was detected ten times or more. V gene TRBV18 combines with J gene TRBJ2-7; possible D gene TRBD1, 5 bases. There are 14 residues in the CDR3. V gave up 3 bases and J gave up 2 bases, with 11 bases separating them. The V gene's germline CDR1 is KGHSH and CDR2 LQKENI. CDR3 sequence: CASSPSRATYEQYF. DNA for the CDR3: TGTGCCAGCTCACCGAGCAGGGCTACCTACGAGCAGTACTTC.

The chain's CDR3 is CASKLEGRVNTEAFF. The CDR3 DNA reads as TGTGCCAGTAAGCTAGAGGGTCGGGTGAACACTGAAGCTTTCTTT. The J gene is TRBJ1-1, the V gene TRBV19; D unclear. The length of the CDR3 is 15 residues. V was trimmed by 7 bases and J by 0 bases, leaving 15 bases between them. Germline CDR1 and CDR2: LNHDA and SQIVND (reference sequence). Supplemented by reference TRBV19 and TRBJ1-1, the full variable domain reads DGGITQSPKYLFRKEGQNVTLSCEQNLNHDAMYWYRQDPGQGLRLIYYSQIVNDFQKGDIAEGYSVSREKKESFPLTVTSAQKNPTAFYLCASKLEGRVNTEAFFGQGTRLTVV.

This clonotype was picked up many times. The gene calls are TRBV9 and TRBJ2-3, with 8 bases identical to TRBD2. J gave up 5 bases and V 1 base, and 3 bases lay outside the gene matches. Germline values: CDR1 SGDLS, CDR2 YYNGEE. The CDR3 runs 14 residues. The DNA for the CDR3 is TGTGCCAGCAGCGTACGGGCGGGAGGAGATACGCAGTATTTT. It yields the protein CASSVRAGGDTQYF.

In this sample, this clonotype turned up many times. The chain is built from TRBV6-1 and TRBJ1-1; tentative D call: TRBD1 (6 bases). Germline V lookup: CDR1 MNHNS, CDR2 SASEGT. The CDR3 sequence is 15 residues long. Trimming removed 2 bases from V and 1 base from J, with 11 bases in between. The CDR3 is CASSEPQGPNTEAFF. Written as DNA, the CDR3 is TGTGCCAGCAGTGAACCCCAGGGGCCGAACACTGAAGCTTTCTTT.

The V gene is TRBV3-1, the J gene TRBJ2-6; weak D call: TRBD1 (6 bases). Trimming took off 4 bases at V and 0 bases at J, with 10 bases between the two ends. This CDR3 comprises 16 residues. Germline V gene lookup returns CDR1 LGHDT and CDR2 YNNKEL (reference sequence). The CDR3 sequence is CASSRDTSSGANVLTF. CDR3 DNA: TGTGCCAGCAGCCGGGACACTAGCTCTGGGGCCAACGTCCTGACTTTC.

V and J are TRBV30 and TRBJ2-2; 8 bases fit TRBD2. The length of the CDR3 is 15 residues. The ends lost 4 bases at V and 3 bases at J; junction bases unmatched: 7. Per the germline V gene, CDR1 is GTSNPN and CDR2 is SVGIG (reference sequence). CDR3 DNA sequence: TGTGCCTGGACATTCAGCGGGAGTGACACCGGGGAGCTGTTTTTT. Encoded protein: CAWTFSGSDTGELFF.

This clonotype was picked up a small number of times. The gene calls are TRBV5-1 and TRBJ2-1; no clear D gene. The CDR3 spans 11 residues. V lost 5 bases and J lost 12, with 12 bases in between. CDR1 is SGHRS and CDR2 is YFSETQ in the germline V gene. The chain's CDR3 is CASSEGVGQFF. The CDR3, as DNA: TGCGCCAGCAGTGAAGGTGTTGGGCAGTTCTTC.